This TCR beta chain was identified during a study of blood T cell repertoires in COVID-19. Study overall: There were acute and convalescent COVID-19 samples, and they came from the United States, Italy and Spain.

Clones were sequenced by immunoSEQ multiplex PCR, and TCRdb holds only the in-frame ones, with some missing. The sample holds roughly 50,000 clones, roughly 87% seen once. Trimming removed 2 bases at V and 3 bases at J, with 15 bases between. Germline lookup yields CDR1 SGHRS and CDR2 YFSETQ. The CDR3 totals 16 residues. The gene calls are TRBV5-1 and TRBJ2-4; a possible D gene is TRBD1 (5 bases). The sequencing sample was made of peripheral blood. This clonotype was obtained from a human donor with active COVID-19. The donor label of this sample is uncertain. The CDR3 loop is CASSFNGRADKNIQYF. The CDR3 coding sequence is TGCGCCAGCAGCTTTAACGGCAGGGCCGACAAAAACATTCAGTACTTC.